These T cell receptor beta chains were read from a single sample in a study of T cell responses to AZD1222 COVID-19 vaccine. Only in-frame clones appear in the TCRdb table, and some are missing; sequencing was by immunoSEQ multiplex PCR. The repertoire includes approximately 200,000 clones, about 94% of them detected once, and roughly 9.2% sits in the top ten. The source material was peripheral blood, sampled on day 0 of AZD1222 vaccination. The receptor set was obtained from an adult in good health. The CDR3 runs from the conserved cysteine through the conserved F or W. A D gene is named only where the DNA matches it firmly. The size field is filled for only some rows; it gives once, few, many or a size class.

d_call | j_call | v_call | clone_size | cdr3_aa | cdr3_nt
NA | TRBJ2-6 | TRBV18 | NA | CASSPGAAGANVLTF | TGTGCCAGCTCACCAGGGGCGGCCGGGGCCAACGTCCTGACTTTC
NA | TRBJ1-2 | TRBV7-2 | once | CASSPGRVYYGYTF | TGTGCCAGCAGCCCCGGCAGGGTATACTATGGCTACACCTTC
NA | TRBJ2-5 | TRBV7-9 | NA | CASSSPDRKPRIEETQYF | TGTGCCAGCAGCTCCCCGGACAGAAAACCCCGGATCGAAGAGACCCAGTACTTC
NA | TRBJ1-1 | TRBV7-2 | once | CASSPVGQNTEAFF | TGTGCCAGCAGCCCAGTGGGACAGAACACTGAAGCTTTCTTT
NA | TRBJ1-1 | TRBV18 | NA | CASSPPGLENTEAFF | TGTGCCAGCTCACCCCCCGGACTTGAAAACACTGAAGCTTTCTTT
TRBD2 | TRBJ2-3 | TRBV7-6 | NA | CASSLETSGNADTQYF | TGTGCCAGCAGCTTGGAGACTAGCGGGAACGCAGATACGCAGTATTTT
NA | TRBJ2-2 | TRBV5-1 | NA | CASSVTQGMPGELFF | TGCGCCAGCAGCGTAACCCAGGGAATGCCCGGGGAGCTGTTTTTT
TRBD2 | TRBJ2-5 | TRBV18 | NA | CASSPIGTSGFQETQYF | TGTGCCAGCTCACCGATTGGGACTAGCGGATTCCAAGAGACCCAGTACTTC
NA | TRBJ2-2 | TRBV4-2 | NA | CASRQPPQEELFF | TGTGCCAGCAGGCAACCCCCCCAGGAGGAGCTGTTTTTT
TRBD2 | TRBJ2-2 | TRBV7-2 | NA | CASSTGLAVNTGELFF | TGTGCCAGCAGCACCGGACTAGCGGTAAACACCGGGGAGCTGTTTTTT
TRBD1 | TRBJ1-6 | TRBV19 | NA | CASTPGQGGNSPLHF | TGTGCCAGTACCCCAGGACAGGGCGGCAATTCACCCCTCCACTTT
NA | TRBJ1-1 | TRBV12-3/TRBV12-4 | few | CASSFRVNTEAFF | TGTGCCAGCAGTTTTCGAGTGAACACTGAAGCTTTCTTT
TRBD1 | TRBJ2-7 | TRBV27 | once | CASSTGTEFSYEQYF | TGTGCCAGCAGTACCGGGACAGAATTCTCCTACGAGCAGTACTTC
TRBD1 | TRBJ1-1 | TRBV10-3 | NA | CAISSNRGDTEAFF | TGTGCCATCAGTTCAAACAGGGGGGACACTGAAGCTTTCTTT
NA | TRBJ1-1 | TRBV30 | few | CAWTPDANTEAFF | TGTGCCTGGACTCCGGACGCGAACACTGAAGCTTTCTTT
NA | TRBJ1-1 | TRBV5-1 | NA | CASRGWPEAFF | TGCGCCAGCCGGGGGTGGCCTGAAGCTTTCTTT
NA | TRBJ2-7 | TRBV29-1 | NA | CSGGGSRSYEQYF | TGCAGCGGGGGGGGCAGCCGCTCCTACGAGCAGTACTTC
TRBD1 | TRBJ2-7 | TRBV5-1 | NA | CASSLWGQALSYEQYF | TGCGCCAGCAGCTTGTGGGGACAGGCGTTATCCTACGAGCAGTACTTC
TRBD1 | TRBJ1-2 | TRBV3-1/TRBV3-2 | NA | CASSQGQGYGYTF | TGTGCCAGCAGCCAAGGACAGGGTTATGGCTACACCTTC
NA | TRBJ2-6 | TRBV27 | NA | CASSHTGPGANVLTF | TGTGCCAGCAGCCACACAGGTCCTGGGGCCAACGTCCTGACTTTC
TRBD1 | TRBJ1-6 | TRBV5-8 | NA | CASSLRTGVNSPLHF | TGTGCCAGCAGCTTAAGGACAGGGGTGAATTCACCCCTCCACTTT
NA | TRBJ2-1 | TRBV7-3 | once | CASSLGPRLNNEQFF | TGTGCCAGCAGCTTAGGTCCAAGACTGAACAATGAGCAGTTCTTC